This T cell receptor (beta chain) was documented in a study of blood T cell repertoires in COVID-19 (dated by TCRdb to about 2020). At the level of the whole study: The collaborator samples originated in the United States, Italy and Spain and spanned the acute and convalescent phases of COVID-19. The prospective study material was composed of cDNA or gDNA derived from T cells, B-cell-depleted T cells, or PBMCs. Deeply sampled blood TCRbeta repertoires from subjects exposed to, actively infected with, or recovered from COVID-19 were included in the dataset. A freely available public database, intended as a resource for researchers studying the immune response to SARS-CoV-2, is where the repertoires were released. Samples were obtained from the ongoing ImmuneRACE study (first 160 participants) and from about 1,300 subjects provided by 6 global collaborators. A de-identified subject ID, COVID-19 status, age in years and sex were almost always included in the sample metadata. HLA class I and class II types, where available, came from metadata supplied by the sample provider rather than from assay-based typing. Summary of the overall study and its limitations: The quantity of clinical and demographic metadata differed by source and by participant and was supplied without curation.

About this clone itself: What antigen it recognizes has not been identified. Per-nucleotide qualities are absent, and no much larger clonotype sits a single base away.

The CDR3 contains 15 residues, cysteine and phenylalanine counted. Of all the DNA, just the CDR3 is kept, 45 bases in frame from base 1. For CDR1 and CDR2, the germline V gene (reference sequence) lists LGHDT and YNNKEL. V and J are truncated by 4 bases and 3 bases respectively, leaving an intervening sequence of 16 bases. The immunoSEQ Assay, a bias-controlled multiplex PCR, was used to amplify TCRbeta CDR3 regions from genomic DNA. The study's processing was this. Within the assay, amplification of reference gene primers was used to estimate how many nucleated cells each sample contained. To quantify the absolute abundance of each unique TCRbeta CDR3 rearrangement, sequence reads were collapsed and filtered. For each sample, productive Simpson clonality was calculated by taking the square root of Simpson's diversity index across productive rearrangements. The immuneACCESS repertoire file appears here via TCRdb, limited to in-frame rearrangements. These files lack a portion of the clones; in checked studies, under half of the deficit traces to unresolved V genes, and the cause of the others is not known. The V and J calls and clone size are taken from that table; D and trimming were inferred from the DNA. Counted in this sample were about 150,000 clones; about 85% of them appeared once. The top ten clonotypes cover about 4.2% of the sample.

Each collaborating institution followed its own protocols to collect whole blood in K2EDTA tubes. For TCRbeta analysis, collaborators shipped samples in one of three forms: frozen whole blood, isolated PBMCs, or DNA extracted from either of those sample types. The source is a woman in her fifties or sixties with active or convalescent COVID-19. Recombination linked TRBV3-1 (or the pseudogene TRBV3-2) to TRBJ2-7; matching of 6 bases hints at TRBD1 as the D gene. The material sequenced was peripheral blood. The CDR3 region reads CASSLGTWINYEQYF. The DNA sequence is as follows: TGTGCCAGCAGCCTAGGGACATGGATTAACTACGAGCAGTACTTC.